The T cell receptor (beta chain) under discussion was sequenced for a study of spatial heterogeneity in lung cancer. Study in general: There was a strong correlation between the counts of TCR transcripts measured in tumor regions and a T cell transcriptional module score that was calculated from matched bulk RNA-seq.

Time point in this sample: sample taken at primary tumor resection. Study-wide points: Mutation counts in tumors were tracked by counts of expanded intratumoral alpha and beta TCRs.

V was pared by 4 bases and J by 1 base, with 13 bases between. The CDR3 runs to 15 residues. The germline CDR1 and CDR2 sequences are SGHDT and YYEEEE. TCRdb analysed the 5' RACE reads with MiXCR anew, one entry per CDR3 protein. The sample has 9,500 to 10,000 distinct CDR3 sequences; approximately 6.3% are singletons. This clonotype was counted many times. Its antigen is still unknown. This beta chain represents an off-target read in a library built for alpha chains; its size is of limited meaning. The sequence was obtained from a male donor with early-stage non-small cell lung cancer. The chain has TRBV5-6 and TRBJ2-3; D might be TRBD1 (6 bases). The sequencing used lung tumor tissue, collected at surgery. The CDR3 reads CASSDGGRGTDTQYF. In DNA, the CDR3 is TGTGCCAGCAGCGATGGGGGCAGGGGCACAGATACGCAGTATTTT.